This TCR beta chain stems from a study of T cells after yellow fever vaccination. Study outcomes and limitations: One caveat is that FACS-sorted repertoires could contain abundant clonotypes contaminating from the bulk population.

TCRdb processed the 5' RACE reads anew with MiXCR; each CDR3 protein has one entry. This table has around 500,000 distinct CDR3 sequences, just over 20% appearing once. Concerning this clonotype itself: As yet, its antigen is unknown.

CDR3 size: 16 residues. Deletions cut 4 bases from V and 5 bases from J, with 20 bases between. Germline CDR1 KGHSH, CDR2 LQKENI. The material was PBMCs, obtained 21 days after the first yellow fever vaccination. This chain uses TRBV18 with TRBJ2-5; TRBD2 might be the D (7 bases). The receptor comes from a man between 18 and 35 years old who received the YFV17D yellow fever vaccine. Here the CDR3 DNA reads TGTGCCAGCTCACTCACAACTACGGGGGGCTCCGAGACCCAGTACTTC. Translated: CASSLTTTGGSETQYF. The full variable domain, rest sourced from reference TRBV18 and TRBJ2-5, is NAGVMQNPRHLVRRRGQEARLRCSPMKGHSHVYWYRQLPEEGLKFMVYLQKENIIDESGMPKERFSAEFPKEGPSILRIQQVVRGDSAAYFCASSLTTTGGSETQYFGPGTRLLVL.